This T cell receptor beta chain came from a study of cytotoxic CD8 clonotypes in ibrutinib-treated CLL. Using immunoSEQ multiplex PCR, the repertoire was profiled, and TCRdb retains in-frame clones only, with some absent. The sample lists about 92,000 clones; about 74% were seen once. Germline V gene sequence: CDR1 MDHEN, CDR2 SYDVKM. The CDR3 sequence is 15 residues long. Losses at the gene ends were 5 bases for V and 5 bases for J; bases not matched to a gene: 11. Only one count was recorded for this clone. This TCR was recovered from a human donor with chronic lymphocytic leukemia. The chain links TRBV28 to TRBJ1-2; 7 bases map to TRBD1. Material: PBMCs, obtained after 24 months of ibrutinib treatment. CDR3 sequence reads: CASSVTTGRWYGYTF. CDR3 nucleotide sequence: TGTGCCAGCAGTGTAACGACAGGGCGTTGGTATGGCTACACCTTC.